The rows below give T cell receptor beta chains drawn from one sample of a study of identical twins. From the 5' RACE reads, TCRdb called clonotypes with MiXCR, one entry per CDR3 protein. This table holds about 520,000 distinct CDR3 sequences, roughly a fifth found once. These data also featured in a second study, about T cells expressing NK-cell markers.

What was sequenced was CD4+ T cells sorted from blood. Source of these receptors: a woman aged 18-30 years in good health. CDR3s include the opening cysteine and the closing phenylalanine or tryptophan. Each record gives: D gene, clone size, V gene, J gene, CDR3 protein, CDR3 DNA. The D gene is left open where the match is weak. Rows may omit the clone size; those that give it use once, few, many or a size class.

>-|few|TRBV6-2/TRBV6-3|TRBJ2-7
CASSYSQVSSYEQYF
TGTGCCAGCAGTTACTCGCAGGTGAGCTCCTACGAGCAGTACTTC
>-|few|TRBV7-2|TRBJ2-1
CASSIFPLSSYNEQFF
TGTGCCAGCAGCATCTTTCCTTTGAGCTCCTACAATGAGCAGTTCTTC
>-|few|TRBV20-1|TRBJ2-7
CSALYASSYEQYF
TGCAGTGCGCTATACGCTAGCTCCTACGAGCAGTACTTC
>TRBD2|-|TRBV18|TRBJ2-5
CASSHTGLAGEETQYF
TGTGCCAGCTCACACACAGGACTAGCGGGGGAAGAGACCCAGTACTTC
>TRBD2|-|TRBV29-1|TRBJ2-7
CSVQRGGEQYF
TGCAGCGTTCAGCGGGGGGGGGAGCAGTACTTC
>-|-|TRBV15|TRBJ2-3
CATSSPGRSTDTQYF
TGTGCCACCAGCAGTCCGGGACGCAGCACAGATACGCAGTATTTT
>-|-|TRBV5-1|TRBJ2-1
CASSAQGNEQFF
TGCGCCAGCAGCGCACAGGGAAATGAGCAGTTCTTC
>-|-|TRBV10-3|TRBJ1-5
CAISESRESNQPQHF
TGTGCCATCAGTGAGTCGAGGGAGAGCAATCAGCCCCAGCATTTT
>-|-|TRBV6-2/TRBV6-3|TRBJ2-7
CATARRVRIEGQYF
TGTGCCACCGCTCGGAGGGTCAGAATCGAGGGGCAGTACTTC
>-|-|TRBV21-1|TRBJ2-7
CASSNPPGPAYEQYF
TGTGCCAGCAGCAACCCCCCAGGGCCGGCCTACGAGCAGTACTTC
>-|-|TRBV6-2/TRBV6-3|TRBJ1-1
CASSYYRSTEAFF
TGTGCCAGCAGTTACTACCGATCCACTGAAGCTTTCTTT
>-|-|TRBV10-3|TRBJ2-1
CAISGGAGHIRNEQFF
TGTGCCATCAGTGGAGGGGCGGGACACATCCGTAATGAGCAGTTCTTC
>TRBD2|few|TRBV7-2|TRBJ2-1
CASSSGLASAYNEQFF
TGTGCCAGCAGCTCGGGACTAGCGTCGGCCTACAATGAGCAGTTCTTC
>-|many|TRBV20-1|TRBJ1-1
CSATGNTEAFF
TGCAGTGCTACAGGGAACACTGAAGCTTTCTTT
>TRBD1|few|TRBV4-1|TRBJ2-4
CASMPRPGGIVAKNIQYF
TGCGCCAGCATGCCCAGGCCAGGGGGCATAGTAGCCAAAAACATTCAGTACTTC
>-|few|TRBV7-9|TRBJ1-4
CASSLREINEKLFF
TGTGCCAGCAGCTTGAGGGAGATTAATGAAAAACTGTTTTTT
>-|-|TRBV9|TRBJ2-5
CASSELQGSVGETQYF
TGTGCCAGCAGCGAACTCCAGGGGTCCGTAGGTGAGACCCAGTACTTC
>-|-|TRBV5-1|TRBJ1-2
CASSGDGHDGYTF
TGCGCCAGCAGCGGCGACGGGCATGATGGCTACACCTTC
>TRBD2|-|TRBV11-3|TRBJ2-5
CASSQGNSGVETQYF
TGTGCCAGCAGCCAAGGGAATAGCGGGGTAGAGACCCAGTACTTC
>-|many|TRBV12-3/TRBV12-4|TRBJ2-3
CASSSGGSTDTQYF
TGTGCCAGCAGTTCCGGGGGTAGCACAGATACGCAGTATTTT
>TRBD1|-|TRBV27|TRBJ2-7
CASSLQGTGFYEQYF
TGTGCCAGCAGTTTACAGGGGACAGGATTCTACGAGCAGTACTTC
>-|-|TRBV4-3|TRBJ2-5
CASSHDSAGRETQYF
TGCGCCAGCAGCCATGATTCCGCAGGGCGGGAGACCCAGTACTTC
>TRBD1|many|TRBV12-3/TRBV12-4|TRBJ1-2
CASSQSSGTVYGYTF
TGTGCCAGCAGCCAAAGTTCCGGGACAGTCTATGGCTACACCTTC
>-|few|TRBV6-1|TRBJ2-3
CASSVEGADTQYF
TGTGCCAGCAGTGTCGAGGGAGCAGATACGCAGTATTTT
>-|few|TRBV12-3/TRBV12-4|TRBJ1-1
CASSRGTEGTEAFF
TGTGCCAGCAGCAGGGGTACTGAAGGCACTGAAGCTTTCTTT
>-|-|TRBV20-1|TRBJ1-2
CSAPPFGVPSYGYTF
TGCAGTGCCCCCCCATTCGGGGTACCCTCCTATGGCTACACCTTC
>TRBD2|few|TRBV11-2|TRBJ2-1
CASSFTAGTSGRVGEQFF
TGTGCCAGCAGCTTTACGGCCGGGACTAGCGGGAGAGTGGGTGAGCAGTTCTTC
>-|-|TRBV6-5|TRBJ2-1
CASSYWRGSYNEQFF
TGTGCCAGCAGTTACTGGCGGGGTTCCTACAATGAGCAGTTCTTC
>TRBD2|-|TRBV7-2|TRBJ2-1
CASSVLLAGEQFF
TGTGCCAGCAGCGTGTTACTAGCGGGAGAGCAGTTCTTC
>-|-|TRBV5-1|TRBJ1-3
CASSLEGTSTIYF
TGCGCCAGCAGCTTGGAGGGGACAAGCACCATATATTTT
>-|many|TRBV5-1|TRBJ2-7
CASSLAVQNYEQYF
TGCGCCAGCAGCTTGGCGGTTCAGAATTACGAGCAGTACTTC
>-|-|TRBV3-1|TRBJ1-3
CASSQHETRGNTIYF
TGTGCCAGCAGCCAACACGAAACCCGGGGAAACACCATATATTTT
>-|-|TRBV20-1|TRBJ2-7
CSAREGSRGGEQYF
TGCAGTGCTAGAGAAGGGAGCAGGGGCGGAGAGCAGTACTTC
>TRBD1|-|TRBV5-1|TRBJ2-5
CASSPGTGYGETQYF
TGCGCCAGCAGCCCCGGGACAGGGTATGGGGAGACCCAGTACTTC
>-|-|TRBV7-2|TRBJ1-1
CASSETRGPSTEAFF
TGTGCCAGCAGCGAAACCAGGGGTCCGTCGACTGAAGCTTTCTTT
>TRBD1|-|TRBV3-1|TRBJ2-2
CTSSQPMTGTDLPTGELFF
TGTACCAGCAGCCAACCGATGACCGGGACAGACCTACCCACCGGGGAGCTGTTTTTT
>-|-|TRBV20-1|TRBJ2-5
CSARGDGELYF
TGCAGTGCTAGAGGGGATGGTGAGCTGTACTTC
>TRBD2|-|TRBV7-3|TRBJ2-1
CASSISSGEQFF
TGTGCCAGCAGCATCTCTAGCGGTGAGCAGTTCTTC
>-|few|TRBV20-1|TRBJ2-7
CSARPGRGTRNEQYF
TGCAGTGCTAGGCCCGGCCGGGGGACGAGGAACGAGCAGTACTTC
>-|few|TRBV9|TRBJ2-1
CASSVGARSTYNEQFF
TGTGCCAGCAGCGTAGGCGCTCGCAGCACCTACAATGAGCAGTTCTTC
>-|-|TRBV20-1|TRBJ1-4
CSARTIDLRNEKLFF
TGCAGTGCTAGAACTATCGACCTGCGGAATGAAAAACTGTTTTTT
>-|few|TRBV10-3|TRBJ1-5
CAISNARGSSSNQPQHF
TGTGCCATCTCTAACGCCAGGGGATCTTCTAGCAATCAGCCCCAGCATTTT
>-|few|TRBV12-3/TRBV12-4|TRBJ2-3
CASSWDQNTQYF
TGTGCCAGCAGTTGGGACCAAAATACGCAGTATTTT
>-|-|TRBV3-1|TRBJ2-7
CASSQSHGYEQYF
TGTGCCAGCAGCCAAAGTCACGGCTACGAGCAGTACTTC
>-|-|TRBV5-5|TRBJ2-1
CASSLGVSFSYNEQFF
TGTGCCAGCAGCTTGGGTGTCTCCTTCTCCTACAATGAGCAGTTCTTC
>-|few|TRBV27|TRBJ2-4
CASSFSIAKNIQYF
TGTGCCAGCAGTTTCTCAATAGCCAAAAACATTCAGTACTTC
>-|once|TRBV6-2/TRBV6-3|TRBJ2-1
CASRRLTYSYNEQFF
TGTGCCAGCCGGAGGTTGACCTACTCCTACAATGAGCAGTTCTTC
>TRBD1|-|TRBV5-1|TRBJ2-1
CASSLRPGQGPLSYNEQFF
TGCGCCAGCAGCTTGCGTCCCGGACAGGGACCTCTATCCTACAATGAGCAGTTCTTC